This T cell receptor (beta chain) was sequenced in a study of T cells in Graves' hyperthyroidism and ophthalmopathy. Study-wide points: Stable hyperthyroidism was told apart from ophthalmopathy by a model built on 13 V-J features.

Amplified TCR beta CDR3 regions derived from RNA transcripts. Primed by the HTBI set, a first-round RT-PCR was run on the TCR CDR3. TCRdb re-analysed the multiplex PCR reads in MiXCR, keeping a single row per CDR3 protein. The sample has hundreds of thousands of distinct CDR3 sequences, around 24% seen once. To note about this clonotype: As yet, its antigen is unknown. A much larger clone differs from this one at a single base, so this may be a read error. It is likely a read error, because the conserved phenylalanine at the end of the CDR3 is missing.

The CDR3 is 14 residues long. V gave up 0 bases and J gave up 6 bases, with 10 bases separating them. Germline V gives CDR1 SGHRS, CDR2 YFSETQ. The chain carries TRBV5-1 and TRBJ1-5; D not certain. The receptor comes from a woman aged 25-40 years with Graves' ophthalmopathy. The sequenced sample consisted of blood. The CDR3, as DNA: TGCGCCAGCAGCTTGGATGGGGTTGGTCAGCCCCAGCATTAT. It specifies CASSLDGVGQPQHY.